Included here is one T cell receptor (beta chain) sequence, with context. Clones were sequenced by immunoSEQ multiplex PCR, and TCRdb holds only the in-frame ones, with some missing. The sample includes around 480,000 clones, roughly 90% of them seen just once. The data were obtained in a study of blood T cell repertoires in COVID-19. Overall study context: Samples of COVID-19 (acute and convalescent) were obtained from the United States, Italy and Spain.

V lost 5 bases and J 3 bases, leaving 14 bases between the germline ends. The CDR3 loop spans 15 amino acids. Germline CDR1 and CDR2: MDHEN and SYDVKM. The sequencing input was PBMCs or T cells enriched from blood (not recorded which). V is TRBV28 and J is TRBJ2-1; D possibly corresponds to TRBD1 (5 bases). The sequence came from a young woman who had recovered from COVID-19. The CDR3 sequence: CASSPEQEVYNEQFF. DNA of the CDR3: TGTGCCAGCAGTCCCGAACAGGAAGTCTACAATGAGCAGTTCTTC.